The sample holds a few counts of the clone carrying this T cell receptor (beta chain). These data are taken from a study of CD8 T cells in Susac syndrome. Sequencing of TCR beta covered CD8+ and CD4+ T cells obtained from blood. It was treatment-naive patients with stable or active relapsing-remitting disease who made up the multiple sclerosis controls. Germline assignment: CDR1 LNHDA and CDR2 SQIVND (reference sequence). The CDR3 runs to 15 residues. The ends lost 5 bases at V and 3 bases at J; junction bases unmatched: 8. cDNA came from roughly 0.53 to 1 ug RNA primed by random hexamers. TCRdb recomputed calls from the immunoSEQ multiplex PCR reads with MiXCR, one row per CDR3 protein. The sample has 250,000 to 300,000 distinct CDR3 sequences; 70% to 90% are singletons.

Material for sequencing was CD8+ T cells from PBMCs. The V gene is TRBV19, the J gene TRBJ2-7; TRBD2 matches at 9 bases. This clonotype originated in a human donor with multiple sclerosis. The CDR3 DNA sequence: TGTGCCAGTAGTGCGGGGGCTAGCGGGGACTACGAGCAGTACTTC. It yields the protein CASSAGASGDYEQYF.